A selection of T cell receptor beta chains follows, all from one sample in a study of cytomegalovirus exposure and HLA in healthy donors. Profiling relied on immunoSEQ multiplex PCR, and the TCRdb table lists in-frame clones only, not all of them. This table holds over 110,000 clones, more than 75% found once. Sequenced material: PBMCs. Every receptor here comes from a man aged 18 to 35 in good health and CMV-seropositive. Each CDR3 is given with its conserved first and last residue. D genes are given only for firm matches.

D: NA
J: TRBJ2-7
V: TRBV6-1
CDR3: CASSRAAGEIYEQYF

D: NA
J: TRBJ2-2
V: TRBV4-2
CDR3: CASTGVAGELFF

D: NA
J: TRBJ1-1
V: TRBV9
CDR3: CASSAGDPNTEAFF

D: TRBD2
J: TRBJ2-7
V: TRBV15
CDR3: CATSTGGAAIEQYF

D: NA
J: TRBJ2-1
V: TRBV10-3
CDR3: CAISDGSSGNEQFF

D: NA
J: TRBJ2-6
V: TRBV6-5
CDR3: CASSRGFGGANVLTF

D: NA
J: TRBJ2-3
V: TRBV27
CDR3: CASSLIGVTDTQYF

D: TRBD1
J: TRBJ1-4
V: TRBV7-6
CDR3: CASSARTGREKLFF

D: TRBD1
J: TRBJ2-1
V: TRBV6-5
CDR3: CASSYSPQGAYNEQFF

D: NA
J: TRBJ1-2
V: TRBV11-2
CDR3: CASSLAPGGGQDYGYTF

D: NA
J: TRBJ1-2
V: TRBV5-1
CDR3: CASSLDRGVDGYTF

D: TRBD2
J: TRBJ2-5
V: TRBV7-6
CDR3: CASSEQTSGSYGTQYF

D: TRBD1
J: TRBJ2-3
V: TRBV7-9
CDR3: CASSLDPGQGTDTQYF

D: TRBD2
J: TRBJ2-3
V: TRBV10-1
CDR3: CASSPERERVDTQYF

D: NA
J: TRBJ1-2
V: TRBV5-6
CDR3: CATRGALGGYTF

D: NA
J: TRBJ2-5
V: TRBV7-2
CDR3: CASGGASETQYF

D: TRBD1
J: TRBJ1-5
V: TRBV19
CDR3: CASSPPGPGQGGNQPQHF

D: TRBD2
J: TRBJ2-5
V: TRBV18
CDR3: CASSPGTSGRETQYF

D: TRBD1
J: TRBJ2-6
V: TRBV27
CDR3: CASSLRSGTAFSGANVLTF

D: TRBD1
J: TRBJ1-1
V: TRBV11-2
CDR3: CASRVDRGSTEAFF

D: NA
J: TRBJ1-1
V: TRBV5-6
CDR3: CASSWGETEAFF

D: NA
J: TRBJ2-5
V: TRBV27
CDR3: CASRIPGEGETQYF

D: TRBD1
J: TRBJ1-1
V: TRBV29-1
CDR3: CSVLGQMNTEAFF

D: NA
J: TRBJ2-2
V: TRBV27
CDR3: CASSLQRELTGELFF

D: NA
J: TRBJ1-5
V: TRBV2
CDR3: CASSAVTASNQPQHF

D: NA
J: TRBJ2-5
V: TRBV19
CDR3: CASSPGSQETQYF

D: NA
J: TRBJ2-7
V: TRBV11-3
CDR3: CASSPEVDRAYEQYF

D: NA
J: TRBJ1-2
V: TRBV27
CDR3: CASSLRGKIYGYTF

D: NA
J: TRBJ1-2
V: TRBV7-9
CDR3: CASSSQGYGYTF

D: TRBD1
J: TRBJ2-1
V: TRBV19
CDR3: CASMERDRYNEQFF

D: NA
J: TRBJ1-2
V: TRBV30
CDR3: CAWTAGGYGYTF

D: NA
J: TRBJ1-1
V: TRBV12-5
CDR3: CASGLGGNTEAFF

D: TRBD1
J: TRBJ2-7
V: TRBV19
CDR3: CARTTGGPYEQYF

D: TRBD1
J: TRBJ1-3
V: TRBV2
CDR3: CASRDRVLNFSPGNTIYF

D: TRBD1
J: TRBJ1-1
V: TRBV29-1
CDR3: CSVAWTGAPRAEAFF

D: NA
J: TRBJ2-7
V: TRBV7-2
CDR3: CASSLWSTGDEQYF

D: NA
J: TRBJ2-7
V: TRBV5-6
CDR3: CASSLAGGSSYEQYF

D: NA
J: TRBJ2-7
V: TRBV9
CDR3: CASSVEPSGTYEQYF

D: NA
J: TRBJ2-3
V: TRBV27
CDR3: CASSSRGSSTDTQYF

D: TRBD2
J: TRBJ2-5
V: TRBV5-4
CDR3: CASSLRGSGGPRWAQYF

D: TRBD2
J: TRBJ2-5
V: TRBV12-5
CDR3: CASGSIAREGGQETQYF

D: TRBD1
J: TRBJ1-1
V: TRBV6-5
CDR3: CASSSPTGYTEAFF

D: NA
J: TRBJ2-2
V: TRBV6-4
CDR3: CASSAGDTGELFF

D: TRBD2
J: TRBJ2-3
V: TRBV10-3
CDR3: CAISGAGGVSTDTQYF

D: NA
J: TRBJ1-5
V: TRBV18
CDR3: CASSPRGASNQPQHF

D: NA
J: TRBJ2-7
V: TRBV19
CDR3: CASSAGEGPGEQYF

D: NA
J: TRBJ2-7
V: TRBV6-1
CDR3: CASSSGRHYEQYF

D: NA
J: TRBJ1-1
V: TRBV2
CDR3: CASSVVGGRTEAFF

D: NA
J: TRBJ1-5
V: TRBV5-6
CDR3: CASSFSSPGNQPQHF

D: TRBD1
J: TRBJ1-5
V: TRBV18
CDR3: CASSQGQNSNQPQHF

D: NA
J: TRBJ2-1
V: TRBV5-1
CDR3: CASSLQAGSYNEQFF

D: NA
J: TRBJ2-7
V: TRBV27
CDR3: CASSLTGYSYEQYF

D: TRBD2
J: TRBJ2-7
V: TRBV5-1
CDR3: CASSQFGVAGGRYEQYF

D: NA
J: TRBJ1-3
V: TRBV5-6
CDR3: CASGTRGVSGNTIYF